This T cell receptor beta chain appears in the sequencing data of a study of blood T cell repertoires in COVID-19. Produced via immunoSEQ multiplex PCR; TCRdb's table is partial and in-frame only. The sample yields roughly 100,000 clones, around four fifths seen once. J was trimmed by 12 bases and V by 3 bases; bases with no gene match: 13. The CDR3 runs 14 residues. Germline V gene data show CDR1 as DFQATT and CDR2 as SNEGSKA (reference sequence). Material for sequencing was peripheral blood. The rearrangement uses TRBV20-1 and TRBJ2-1, with 8 bases identical to TRBD1. The sequence was collected from a human donor in a cohort sampled during active COVID-19. This chain's CDR3 is CSASRPGTTGGQFF. The CDR3 region has the DNA TGCAGTGCTAGTAGACCCGGGACCACAGGGGGGCAGTTCTTC.